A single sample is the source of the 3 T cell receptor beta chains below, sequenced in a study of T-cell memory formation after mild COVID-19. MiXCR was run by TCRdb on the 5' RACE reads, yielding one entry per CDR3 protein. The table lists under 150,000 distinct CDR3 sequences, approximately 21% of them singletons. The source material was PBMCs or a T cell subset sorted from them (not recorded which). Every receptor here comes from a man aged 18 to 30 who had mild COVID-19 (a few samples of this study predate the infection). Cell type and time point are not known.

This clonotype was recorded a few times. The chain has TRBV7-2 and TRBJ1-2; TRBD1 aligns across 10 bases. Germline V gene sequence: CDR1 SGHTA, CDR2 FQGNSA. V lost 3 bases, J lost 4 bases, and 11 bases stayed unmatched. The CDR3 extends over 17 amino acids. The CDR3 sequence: CASSFIGRQGAGYGYTF. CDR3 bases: TGTGCCAGCAGCTTTATAGGGAGACAGGGGGCTGGCTATGGCTACACCTTC.

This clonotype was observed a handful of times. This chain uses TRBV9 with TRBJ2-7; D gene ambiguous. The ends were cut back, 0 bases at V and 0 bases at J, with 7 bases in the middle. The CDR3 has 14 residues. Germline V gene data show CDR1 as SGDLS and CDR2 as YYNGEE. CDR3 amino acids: CASSVGRSSYEQYF. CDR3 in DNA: TGTGCCAGCAGCGTAGGCAGGAGCTCCTACGAGCAGTACTTC. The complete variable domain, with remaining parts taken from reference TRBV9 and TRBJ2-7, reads DSGVTQTPKHLITATGQRVTLRCSPRSGDLSVYWYQQSLDQGLQFLIQYYNGEERAKGNILERFSAQQFPDLHSELNLSSLELGDSALYFCASSVGRSSYEQYFGPGTRLTVT.

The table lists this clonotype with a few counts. The CDR3 bases are TGCGCCAGCAGCTTGACGCGGGGTGGGAGAGAGACCCAGTACTTC. It encodes CASSLTRGGRETQYF. The chain combines TRBV5-1 with TRBJ2-5; TRBD2 might be the D (6 bases). The V gene lost 1 base and the J gene lost 4 bases, with 14 bases spanning the gap. The germline V gene has CDR1 SGHRS and CDR2 YFSETQ. This CDR3 comprises 15 residues.